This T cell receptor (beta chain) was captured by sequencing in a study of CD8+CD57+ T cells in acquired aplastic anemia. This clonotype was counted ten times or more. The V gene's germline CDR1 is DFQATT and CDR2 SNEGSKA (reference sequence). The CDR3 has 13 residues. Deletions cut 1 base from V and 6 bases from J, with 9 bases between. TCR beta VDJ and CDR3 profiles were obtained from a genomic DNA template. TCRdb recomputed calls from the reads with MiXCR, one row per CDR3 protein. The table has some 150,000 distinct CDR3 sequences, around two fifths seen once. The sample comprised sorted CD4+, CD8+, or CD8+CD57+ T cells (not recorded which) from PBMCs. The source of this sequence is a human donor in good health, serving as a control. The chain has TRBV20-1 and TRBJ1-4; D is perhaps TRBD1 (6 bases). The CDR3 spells CSARGGADEKLFF. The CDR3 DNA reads TGCAGTGCTAGAGGGGGGGCGGATGAAAAACTGTTTTTT.